This is a list of T cell receptor beta chains from one sample in a study of sequential checkpoint blockade in melanoma. Assay used: immunoSEQ multiplex PCR; TCRdb lists only in-frame clones, some missing. The sample has about 27,000 clones, around 77% seen once. Sequenced here: CD8+ T cells sorted from blood (inferred from file names), sampled from a patient given nivolumab and ipilimumab in sequence. These TCRs come from a human donor with melanoma. Both conserved end residues are part of each CDR3. Fields, in order: J gene, V gene, CDR3 protein.

>TRBJ1-1|TRBV6-6
CASRQGTEAFF
>TRBJ2-7|TRBV15
CATSNLAGASYEQYF
>TRBJ2-7|TRBV12-5
CASAPGYYEQYF
>TRBJ2-1|TRBV25-1
CASSPVAGESYNEQFF
>TRBJ1-6|TRBV7-6
CASSFSSYNSPLHF
>TRBJ2-7|TRBV28
CASSTSPGERPYEQYF
>TRBJ2-7|TRBV27
CASSLYRGHSEQYF
>TRBJ2-3|TRBV19
CASSIGAGGTDTQYF
>TRBJ2-2|TRBV5-1
CATTLTSKFRGGELFF
>TRBJ1-5|TRBV6-5
CASTHGGQPQHF
>TRBJ2-6|TRBV4-1
CASSLPTGGGSGANVLTF
>TRBJ1-1|TRBV4-3
CASSQVLPSTEAFF
>TRBJ2-1|TRBV7-9
CASSPIEVQFYNEQFF
>TRBJ1-6|TRBV6-5
CASSYSRGHTLHF
>TRBJ1-1|TRBV7-6
CASSLLNTEAFF
>TRBJ2-1|TRBV9
CASSVDGSVQDEQFF
>TRBJ2-7|TRBV7-6
CASSLAPSYSNYEQYF
>TRBJ2-1|TRBV4-1
CASNWRGAGDEQFF